This T cell receptor (beta chain) emerged from a study of blood T cell repertoires in COVID-19. The method was immunoSEQ multiplex PCR; TCRdb's version includes in-frame clones alone and lacks a portion of them. The table lists over 85,000 clones, approximately 86% of them singletons. Germline values: CDR1 MDHEN, CDR2 SYDVKM. Losses at the gene ends were 9 bases for V and 1 base for J; bases not matched to a gene: 6. This CDR3 region has 15 residues. The source of this sequence is a woman between 45 and 65 years old with COVID-19, enrolled during active disease. The specimen sequenced was peripheral blood. V usage is TRBV28 and J usage is TRBJ2-6; 7 positions agree with TRBD1. CDR3 DNA: TGTGCCAGTTCAAGGGACAGTTCTGGGGCCAACGTCCTGACTTTC. Translation gives CASSRDSSGANVLTF.